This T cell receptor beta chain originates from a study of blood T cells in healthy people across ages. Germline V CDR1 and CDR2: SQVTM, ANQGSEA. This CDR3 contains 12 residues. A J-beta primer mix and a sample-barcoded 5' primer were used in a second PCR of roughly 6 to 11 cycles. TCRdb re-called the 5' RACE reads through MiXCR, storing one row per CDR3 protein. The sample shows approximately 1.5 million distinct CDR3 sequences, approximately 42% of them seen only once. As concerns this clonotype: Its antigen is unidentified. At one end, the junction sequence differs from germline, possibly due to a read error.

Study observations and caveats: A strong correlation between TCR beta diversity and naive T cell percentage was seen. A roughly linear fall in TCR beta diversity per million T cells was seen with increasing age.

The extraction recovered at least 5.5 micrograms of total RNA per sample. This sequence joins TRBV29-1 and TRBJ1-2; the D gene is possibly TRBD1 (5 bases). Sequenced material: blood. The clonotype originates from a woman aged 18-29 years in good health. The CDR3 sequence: CGVGPIGGVYTF. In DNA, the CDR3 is TGCGGCGTTGGACCCATTGGGGGGGTTTACACCTTC.